The clone carrying this T cell receptor beta chain was counted at least ten times. Its antigen is not known. Across 18 months, stable Graves' hyperthyroidism was marked by no progression to ophthalmopathy. Patients aged 18 to 65 had newly diagnosed hyperthyroidism that had lasted under 2 months. Germline CDR1 reads SGHRS; CDR2 reads YFSETQ. The V and J ends lost 0 bases and 4 bases, in that order; junction bases with no gene match: 4. This CDR3 is 15 amino acids long. The sample originates from a study of T cells in Graves' hyperthyroidism and ophthalmopathy. Study-level points and caveats: Ophthalmopathy, which appeared later, was predicted by the model a median 6.5 months before onset. Blood also held most thyroid clonotypes expanded beyond 0.001.

Amplification of TCR beta CDR3 regions was performed using RNA transcripts as template. With the HTBI primer set, the TCR CDR3 went through a first round of RT-PCR. Via MiXCR, TCRdb re-called the multiplex PCR reads, giving one row per CDR3 protein. The data show some 700,000 distinct CDR3 sequences, 17% seen once. The specimen was blood. The sequence derives from a man aged 50-59 years with Graves' hyperthyroidism. The chain uses TRBV5-1 and TRBJ1-1, with TRBD1 matching 9 bases. CDR3 sequence reads: CASSLEQGASTEAFF. For the CDR3, the DNA is TGCGCCAGCAGCTTGGAACAGGGGGCGAGCACTGAAGCTTTCTTT.